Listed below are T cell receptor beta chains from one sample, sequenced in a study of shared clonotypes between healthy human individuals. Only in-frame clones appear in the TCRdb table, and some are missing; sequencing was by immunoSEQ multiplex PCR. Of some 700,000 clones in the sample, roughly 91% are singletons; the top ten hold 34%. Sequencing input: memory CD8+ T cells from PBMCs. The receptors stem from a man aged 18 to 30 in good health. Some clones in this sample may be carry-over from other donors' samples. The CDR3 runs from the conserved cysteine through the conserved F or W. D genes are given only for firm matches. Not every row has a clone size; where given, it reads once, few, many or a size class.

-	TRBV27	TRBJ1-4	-	TGTGCCAGCAGTTTAATCCGGGGGAGACTTGGGGAAAAACTGTTTTTT	CASSLIRGRLGEKLFF
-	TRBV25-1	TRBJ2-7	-	TGTGCCAGCAGCCGAAGGGACATCGGGGCGGCGGGGCCCTACGAGCAGTACTTC	CASSRRDIGAAGPYEQYF
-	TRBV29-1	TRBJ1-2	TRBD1	TGCAGCGTTGGGAGGACAGGACCCGACTATGGCTACACCTTC	CSVGRTGPDYGYTF
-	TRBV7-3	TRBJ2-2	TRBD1	TGTGCCAGCAGTCCGGACAGGGAAGGGACCGGGGAGCTGTTTTTT	CASSPDREGTGELFF
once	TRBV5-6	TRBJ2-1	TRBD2	TGTGCCAGCAGCCCCGGGACTAGCGGGAGTTACAATGAGCAGTTCTTC	CASSPGTSGSYNEQFF
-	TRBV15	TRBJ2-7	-	TGTGCCACCAGCAGAGGGGTTGAAGGGAACTACGAGCAGTACTTC	CATSRGVEGNYEQYF
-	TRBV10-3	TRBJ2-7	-	TGTGCCATCAGTGATTGGACCGTAGGCGAGCAGTACTTC	CAISDWTVGEQYF
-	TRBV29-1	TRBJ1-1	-	TGCAGCGCTCTAACCTTTGAAGCTTTCTTT	CSALTFEAFF
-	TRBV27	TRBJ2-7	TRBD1	TGTGCCAGCAGTTTAGTAGGGACAGGGATCGAGCAGTACTTC	CASSLVGTGIEQYF
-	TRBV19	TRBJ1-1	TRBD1	TGTGCCAGTAGTAAGGACAGGGGGGGCACCAACACTGAAGCTTTCTTT	CASSKDRGGTNTEAFF
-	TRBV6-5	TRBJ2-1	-	TGTGCCAGCAGTTACTACCTAGCGAACTCCTACAATGAGCAGTTCTTC	CASSYYLANSYNEQFF
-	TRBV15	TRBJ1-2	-	TGTGCCACCAGCAGAGGTGGGGGCGGCTACACCTTC	CATSRGGGGYTF
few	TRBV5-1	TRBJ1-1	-	TGCGCCAGCAGCCTTCCAGAGGGAACCATGAACACTGAAGCTTTCTTT	CASSLPEGTMNTEAFF
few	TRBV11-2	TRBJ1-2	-	TGTGCCAGCAGCCGGGGACCGAATGCCACCTTC	CASSRGPNATF
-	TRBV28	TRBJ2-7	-	TGTGCCAGCAGTTCCCCGAGAGGTAAATACGAGCAGTACTTC	CASSSPRGKYEQYF
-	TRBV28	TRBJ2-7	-	TGTGCCAGCAAAGGGCAGGGGGAGGGTTACGAGCAGTACTTC	CASKGQGEGYEQYF
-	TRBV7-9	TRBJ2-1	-	TGTGCCAGCAGCTCCTTTGCGCGGGAGCAGTTCTTC	CASSSFAREQFF
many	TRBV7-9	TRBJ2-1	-	TGTGCCAGCAGCTTCCCGGAGGCCTGGGGTGAGCAGTTCTTC	CASSFPEAWGEQFF
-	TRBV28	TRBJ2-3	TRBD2	TGTGCCAGCAGCCTACTAGCGGGAGTGGATACGCAGTATTTT	CASSLLAGVDTQYF
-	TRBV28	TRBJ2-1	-	TGTGCCAGCAGTTTTGTCAGGGGAGGAGGCAATGAGCAGTTCTTC	CASSFVRGGGNEQFF
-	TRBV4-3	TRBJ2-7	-	TGCGCCAGCAGCCAAGCGGCGGGAACCGCCTACGAGCAGTACTTC	CASSQAAGTAYEQYF
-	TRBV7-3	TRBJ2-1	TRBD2	TGTGCCAGCAGCTTAGAGGGAGGGGCCTACAATGAGCAGTTCTTC	CASSLEGGAYNEQFF
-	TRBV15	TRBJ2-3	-	TGTGCCACCAGCAGAGTGGCGGGAATCACAGATACGCAGTATTTT	CATSRVAGITDTQYF
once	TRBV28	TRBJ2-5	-	TGTGCCAGCAGTTCTATGATGCAGACACAAGAGACCCAGTACTTC	CASSSMMQTQETQYF
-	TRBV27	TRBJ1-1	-	TGTGCCAGCAACCCCGACGTCTCCCGATACCCACTGACTGAAGCTTTCTTT	CASNPDVSRYPLTEAFF
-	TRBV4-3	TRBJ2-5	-	TGCGCCAGCAGCCAAGATAGGGGCAGTTGGCCGTCCCAGTACTTC	CASSQDRGSWPSQYF
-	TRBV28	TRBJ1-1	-	TGTGCCAGCAGCTCATTTCGGGTGGCTTTCTTT	CASSSFRVAFF
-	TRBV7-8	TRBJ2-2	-	TGTGCCAGCAGCTTAGATATCTCGAAAACCGGGGAGCTGTTTTTT	CASSLDISKTGELFF
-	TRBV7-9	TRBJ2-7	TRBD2	TGTGCCAGCAGCTTTAGCGGGAGGCCTCCCTACGAGCAGTACTTC	CASSFSGRPPYEQYF
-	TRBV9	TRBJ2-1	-	TGTGCCAGCAACCCCCCCTCCGGCGACAATGAGCAGTTCTTC	CASNPPSGDNEQFF
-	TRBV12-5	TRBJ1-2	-	TGTGCTAGTGGCGAAGGCAGATCTTTCTATGGCTACACCTTC	CASGEGRSFYGYTF
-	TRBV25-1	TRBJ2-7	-	TGTGCCAGCAGTCAGTCTTCCTACGAGCAGTACTTC	CASSQSSYEQYF
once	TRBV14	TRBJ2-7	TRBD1	TGTGCCAGCAGCCAAGATAGAGGGCCGGGGACAGGGTCCCCCTCCTACGAGCAGTACTTC	CASSQDRGPGTGSPSYEQYF
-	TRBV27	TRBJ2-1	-	TGTGCCAGCAGTTTATATTCATTCCAGGAGCAGTTCTTC	CASSLYSFQEQFF
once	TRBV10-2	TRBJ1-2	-	TGCGCCAGCAGTGACTCAAGGGCTAGTCATGGCTACACCTTC	CASSDSRASHGYTF
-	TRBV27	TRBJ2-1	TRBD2	TGTGCCAGCAGTACCTTCCTTCCTAGCGGGAGTATTGATGAGCAGTTCTTC	CASSTFLPSGSIDEQFF
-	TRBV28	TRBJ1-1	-	TGTGCCAGCAATTTACAGGTGAACACTGAAGCTTTCTTT	CASNLQVNTEAFF
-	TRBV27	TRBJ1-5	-	TGTGCCAGCAGTCAGGGTTGGGGTCAGCCCCAGCATTTT	CASSQGWGQPQHF
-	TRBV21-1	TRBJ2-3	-	TGTGCCAGCAGCAAAGACGTGGGACTAGGTCACAGCACAGATACGCAGTATTTT	CASSKDVGLGHSTDTQYF
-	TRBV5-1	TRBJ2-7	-	TGCGCCAGCAGCTTGGGCTTGAGTGGGGGCGGGATCTCCTACGAGCAGTACTTC	CASSLGLSGGGISYEQYF
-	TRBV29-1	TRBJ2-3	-	TGCAGCGTTGGGGGGGCAAGGGATTTT	CSVGGARDF
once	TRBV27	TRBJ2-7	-	TGTGCCAGCAGTTTAGGCCAGTCCTACGAGCAGTACTTC	CASSLGQSYEQYF
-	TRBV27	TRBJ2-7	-	TGTGCCAGCAGTTTATCGCGGGGCTACGAGCAGTACTTC	CASSLSRGYEQYF
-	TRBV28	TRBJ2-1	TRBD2	TGTGCCAGCAGTTTCCGGACTAGCGCCCCTGGTGAGCAGTTCTTC	CASSFRTSAPGEQFF
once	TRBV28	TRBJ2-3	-	TGTGCCAGCAGTTTAGTTTTTGGCAGTCCTACAGATACGCAGTATTTT	CASSLVFGSPTDTQYF
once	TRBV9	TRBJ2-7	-	TGTGCCAGCAGCGGGGGCGGGGGCCACGAGCAGTACTTC	CASSGGGGHEQYF
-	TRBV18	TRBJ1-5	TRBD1	TGTGCCAGCTCACCCACGGGACAGGATCAGCCCCAGCATTTT	CASSPTGQDQPQHF
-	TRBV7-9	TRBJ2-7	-	TGTGCCAGCAGCTCAGGGGGCTCATGGATTAGCGGGAGTTACGAGCAGTACTTC	CASSSGGSWISGSYEQYF
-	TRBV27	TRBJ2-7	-	TGTGCCAGCAGTTGGGGAACCACCTACGAGCAGTACTTC	CASSWGTTYEQYF
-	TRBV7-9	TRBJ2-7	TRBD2	TGTGCCAGCAGCTCGCGGACTAGCGGGAGCTCCTACGAGCAGTACTTC	CASSSRTSGSSYEQYF
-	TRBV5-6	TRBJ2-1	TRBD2	TGTGCCAGCAGCTCCTGGACTAGCGGATACAATGAGCAGTTCTTC	CASSSWTSGYNEQFF
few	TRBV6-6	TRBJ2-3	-	TGTGCCAGCAGTTACTCGCTGTTCGGCACAGATACGCAGTATTTT	CASSYSLFGTDTQYF
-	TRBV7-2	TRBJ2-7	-	TGTGCCAGCAGCCTTGACTTCGACTACGAGCAGTACTTC	CASSLDFDYEQYF
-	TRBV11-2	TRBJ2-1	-	TGTGCCAGCAGCCCCTTTCGGGGCCACAATGAGCAGTTCTTC	CASSPFRGHNEQFF
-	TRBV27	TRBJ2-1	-	TGTGCCAGCAGTTTTGGGTACCTGCAGTTCTTC	CASSFGYLQFF
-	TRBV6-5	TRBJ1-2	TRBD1	TGTGCCAGCAGCTCCGACAGGGAGTCAAACTATGGCTACACCTTC	CASSSDRESNYGYTF
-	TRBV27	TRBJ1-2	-	TGTGCCAGCAGTCCTACGCCGATCAGCTATGGCTACACCTTC	CASSPTPISYGYTF
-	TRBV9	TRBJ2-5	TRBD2	TGTGCCAGCAGCGCGGTGGGGCGGGAGCTGGAGACCCAGTACTTC	CASSAVGRELETQYF
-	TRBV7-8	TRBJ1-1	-	TGTGCCAGCAGCCCCGTTGGGGGGTGGAACACTGAAGCTTTCTTT	CASSPVGGWNTEAFF